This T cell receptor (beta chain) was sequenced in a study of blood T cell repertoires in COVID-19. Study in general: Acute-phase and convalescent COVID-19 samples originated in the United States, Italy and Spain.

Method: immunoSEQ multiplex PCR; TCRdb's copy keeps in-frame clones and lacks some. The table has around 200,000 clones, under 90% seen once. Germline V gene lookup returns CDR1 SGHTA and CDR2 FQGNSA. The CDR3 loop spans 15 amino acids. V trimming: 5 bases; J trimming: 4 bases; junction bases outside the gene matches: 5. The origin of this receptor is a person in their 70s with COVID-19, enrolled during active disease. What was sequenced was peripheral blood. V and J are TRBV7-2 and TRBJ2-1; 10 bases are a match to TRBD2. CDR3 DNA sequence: TGTGCCAGCAGCACCGGGACTAGCGTTTACAATGAGCAGTTCTTC. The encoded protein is CASSTGTSVYNEQFF.